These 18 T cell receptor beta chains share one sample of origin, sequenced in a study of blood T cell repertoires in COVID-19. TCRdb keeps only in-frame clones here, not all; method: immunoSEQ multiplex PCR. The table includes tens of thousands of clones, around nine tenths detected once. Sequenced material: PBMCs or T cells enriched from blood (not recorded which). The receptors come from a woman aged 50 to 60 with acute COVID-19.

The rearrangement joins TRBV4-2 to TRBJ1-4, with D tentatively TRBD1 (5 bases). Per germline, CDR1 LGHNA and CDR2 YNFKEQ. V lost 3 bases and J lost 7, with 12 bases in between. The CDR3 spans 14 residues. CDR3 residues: CASSQGGEGEKLFF. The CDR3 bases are TGTGCCAGCAGCCAGGGGGGGGAAGGTGAAAAACTGTTTTTT.

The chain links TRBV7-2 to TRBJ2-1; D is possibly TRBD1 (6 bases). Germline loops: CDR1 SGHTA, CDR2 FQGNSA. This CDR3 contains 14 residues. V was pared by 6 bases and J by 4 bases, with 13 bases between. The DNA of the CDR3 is TGTGCCAGCAGTCCAGGGGCGGTATACAATGAGCAGTTCTTC. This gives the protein CASSPGAVYNEQFF.

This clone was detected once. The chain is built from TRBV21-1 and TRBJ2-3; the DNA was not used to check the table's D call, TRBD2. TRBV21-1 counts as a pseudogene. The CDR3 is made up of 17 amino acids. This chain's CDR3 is CASSREGKHLNYGNHSF. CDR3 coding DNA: TGTGCCAGCAGCCGGGAAGGGAAACATCTTAATTACGGGAACCACAGTTTC.

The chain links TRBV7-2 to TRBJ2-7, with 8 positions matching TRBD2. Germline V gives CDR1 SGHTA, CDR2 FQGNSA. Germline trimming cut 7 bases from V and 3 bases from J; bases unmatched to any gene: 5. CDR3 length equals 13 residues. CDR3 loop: CASKRAGDYEQYF. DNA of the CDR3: TGTGCCAGCAAACGAGCGGGAGACTACGAGCAGTACTTC. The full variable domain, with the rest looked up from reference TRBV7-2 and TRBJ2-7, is GAGVSQSPSNKVTEKGKDVELRCDPISGHTALYWYRQSLGQGLEFLIYFQGNSAPDKSGLPSDRFSAERTGGSVSTLTIQRTQQEDSAVYLCASKRAGDYEQYFGPGTRLTVT.

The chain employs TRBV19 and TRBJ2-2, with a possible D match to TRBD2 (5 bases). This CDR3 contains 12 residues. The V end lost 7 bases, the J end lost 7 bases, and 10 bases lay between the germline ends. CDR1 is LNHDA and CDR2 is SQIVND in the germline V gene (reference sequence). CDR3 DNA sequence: TGTGCCAGTACCCTACGGGACGGGGAGCTGTTTTTT. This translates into CASTLRDGELFF.

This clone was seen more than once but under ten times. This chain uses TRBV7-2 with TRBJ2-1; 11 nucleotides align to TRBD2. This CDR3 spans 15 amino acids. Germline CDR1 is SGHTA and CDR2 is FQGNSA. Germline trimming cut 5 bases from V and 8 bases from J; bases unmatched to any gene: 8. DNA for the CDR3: TGTGCCAGCAGCCCACTAGCGGGAGCTATGGATGAGCAGTTCTTC. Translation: CASSPLAGAMDEQFF.

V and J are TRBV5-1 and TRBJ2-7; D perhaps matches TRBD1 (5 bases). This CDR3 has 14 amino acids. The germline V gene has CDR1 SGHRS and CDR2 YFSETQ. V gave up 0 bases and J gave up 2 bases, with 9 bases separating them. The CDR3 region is CASSLDQGPYEQYF. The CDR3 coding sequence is TGCGCCAGCAGCTTGGATCAGGGCCCCTACGAGCAGTACTTC.

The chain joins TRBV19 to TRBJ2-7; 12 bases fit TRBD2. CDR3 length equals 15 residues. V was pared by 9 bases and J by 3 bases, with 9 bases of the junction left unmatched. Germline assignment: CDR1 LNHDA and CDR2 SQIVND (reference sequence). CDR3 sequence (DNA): TGTGCCAGCAGACTAGCGGGAGAGGTTGACTACGAGCAGTACTTC. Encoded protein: CASRLAGEVDYEQYF. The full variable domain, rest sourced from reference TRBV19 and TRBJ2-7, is DGGITQSPKYLFRKEGQNVTLSCEQNLNHDAMYWYRQDPGQGLRLIYYSQIVNDFQKGDIAEGYSVSREKKESFPLTVTSAQKNPTAFYLCASRLAGEVDYEQYFGPGTRLTVT.

The CDR3 protein is CASSLVFRVGVNTEAFF. The CDR3, as DNA: TGTGCCAGCAGCTTGGTTTTCAGGGTAGGAGTGAACACTGAAGCTTTCTTT. The rearrangement links TRBV5-6 to TRBJ1-1, with D possibly TRBD1 on 5 matching bases. This CDR3 has 17 residues. Germline loops: CDR1 SGHDT, CDR2 YYEEEE. V lost 0 bases to trimming and J lost 0 bases, with 15 bases between them.

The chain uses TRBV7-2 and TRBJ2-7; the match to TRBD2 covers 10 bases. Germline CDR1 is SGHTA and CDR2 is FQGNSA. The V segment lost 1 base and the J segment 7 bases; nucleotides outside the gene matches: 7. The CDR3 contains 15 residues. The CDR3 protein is CASSLGASGREEQYF. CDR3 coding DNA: TGTGCCAGCAGCTTAGGGGCTAGCGGGAGAGAAGAGCAGTACTTC.

CDR3 sequence: CASKIVAETDTQYF. The CDR3 nucleotides are TGTGCCAGCAAGATAGTAGCGGAAACAGATACGCAGTATTTT. The gene calls are TRBV7-2 and TRBJ2-3; maybe TRBD2 (6 bases). Germline V lookup: CDR1 SGHTA, CDR2 FQGNSA. CDR3 length equals 14 residues. The V and J ends lost 7 bases and 3 bases respectively, with 14 bases between them.

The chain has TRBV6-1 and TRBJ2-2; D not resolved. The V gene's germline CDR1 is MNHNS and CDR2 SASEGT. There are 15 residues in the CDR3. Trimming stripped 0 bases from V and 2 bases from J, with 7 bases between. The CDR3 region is CASSEARLNTGELFF. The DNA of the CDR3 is TGTGCCAGCAGTGAAGCTAGACTTAACACCGGGGAGCTGTTTTTT.

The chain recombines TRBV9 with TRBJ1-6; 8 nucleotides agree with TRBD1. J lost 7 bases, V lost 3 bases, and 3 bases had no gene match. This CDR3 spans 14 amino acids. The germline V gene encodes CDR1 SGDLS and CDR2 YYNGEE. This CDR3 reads CASSERTGNSPLHF. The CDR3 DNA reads TGTGCCAGCAGCGAGCGGACAGGGAATTCACCCCTCCACTTT.

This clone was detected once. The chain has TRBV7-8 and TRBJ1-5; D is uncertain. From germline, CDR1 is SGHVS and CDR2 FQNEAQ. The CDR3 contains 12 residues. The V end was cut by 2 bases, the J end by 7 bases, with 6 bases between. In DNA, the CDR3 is TGTGCCAGCAGCTTACCCCAGCAGCCCCAGCATTTT. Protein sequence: CASSLPQQPQHF.

The CDR3 sequence is CASSESKGGWNGYTF. The CDR3, as DNA: TGCGCCAGCAGTGAGTCGAAAGGGGGATGGAATGGCTACACCTTC. The chain employs TRBV10-1 and TRBJ1-2, with D possibly being TRBD1 (6 bases). The V gene lost 0 bases and the J gene lost 6 bases, with 14 bases spanning the gap. Germline CDR1 is WNHNN and CDR2 is SYGVQD (reference sequence). The CDR3 loop spans 15 amino acids.

The CDR3 DNA follows: TGTGCCAGCAGCTTAGGAGTGGCGGGAGAGACCCAGTACTTC. Translated, it gives CASSLGVAGETQYF. V and J are TRBV11-2 and TRBJ2-5, with D maybe TRBD2 (5 bases). With 1 base removed from V and 4 bases from J, the gap between germline ends came to 10 bases. Germline-derived CDR1 and CDR2 are SGHAT and FQNNGV. This CDR3 is built from 14 residues.

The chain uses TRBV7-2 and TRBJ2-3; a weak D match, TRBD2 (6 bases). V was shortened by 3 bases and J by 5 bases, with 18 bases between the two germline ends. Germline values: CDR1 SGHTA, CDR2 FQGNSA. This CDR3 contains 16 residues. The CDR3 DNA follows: TGTGCCAGCAGCTTCCGGACTACCCGGGCGAGAGATACGCAGTATTTT. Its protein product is CASSFRTTRARDTQYF.

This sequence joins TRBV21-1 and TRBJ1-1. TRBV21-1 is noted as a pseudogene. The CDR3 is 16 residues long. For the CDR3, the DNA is TGTGCCAGCAGCAAAGGCTGCGGGCCCACGAACACTGAAGCTTTCTTT. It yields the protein CASSKGCGPTNTEAFF.